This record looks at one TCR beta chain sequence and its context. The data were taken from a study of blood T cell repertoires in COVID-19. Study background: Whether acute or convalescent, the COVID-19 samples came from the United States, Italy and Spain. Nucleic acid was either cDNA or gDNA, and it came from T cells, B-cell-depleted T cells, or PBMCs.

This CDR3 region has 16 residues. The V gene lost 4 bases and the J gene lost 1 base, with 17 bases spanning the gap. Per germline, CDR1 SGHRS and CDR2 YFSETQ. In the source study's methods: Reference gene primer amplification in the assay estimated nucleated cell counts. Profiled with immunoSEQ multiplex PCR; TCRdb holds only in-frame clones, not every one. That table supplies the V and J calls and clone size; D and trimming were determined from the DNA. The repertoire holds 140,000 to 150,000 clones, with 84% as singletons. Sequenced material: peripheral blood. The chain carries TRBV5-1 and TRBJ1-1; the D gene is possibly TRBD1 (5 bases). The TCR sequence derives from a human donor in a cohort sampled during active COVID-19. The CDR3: CASSRGDGKKNTEAFF. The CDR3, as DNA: TGCGCCAGCAGCCGGGGGGATGGCAAGAAGAACACTGAAGCTTTCTTT.